This T cell receptor (beta chain) was sequenced in a study of OX40 agonist ivuxolimab in advanced cancers. Libraries were prepared by immunoSEQ multiplex PCR; TCRdb keeps only in-frame clonotypes and omits some of them. The sample shows roughly 41,000 clones, more than 85% of them seen only once. This CDR3 has 18 residues. The J segment lost 1 base and the V segment lost 3 bases, leaving 12 bases of the junction unmatched. Germline V lookup: CDR1 KGHSH, CDR2 LQKENI. The chain has TRBV18 and TRBJ2-3, with 8 bases lining up with TRBD1. This TCR was recovered from an adult with an advanced solid tumor such as melanoma, head and neck, liver or kidney cancer. Sequencing used CD4+ or CD8+ T cells sorted from blood, obtained in a trial of the OX40 agonist ivuxolimab. CDR3 nucleotide sequence: TGTGCCAGCTCACCTTTACCAGGGGGGACAGGAGGCACAGATACGCAGTATTTT. Protein sequence: CASSPLPGGTGGTDTQYF.